One T cell receptor (beta chain) is described in this entry. This specimen comes from a study of blood T cell repertoires in COVID-19. Study background: The origin of the acute and convalescent COVID-19 samples was the United States, Italy and Spain. The analysed material was cDNA or gDNA that came from T cells, B-cell-depleted T cells, or PBMCs.

This CDR3 comprises 14 residues. Deletions cut 1 base from V and 4 bases from J, with 12 bases between. Germline CDR1 is SGHRS and CDR2 is YFSETQ. Original analysis: Quantification of nucleated cells was approximated via reference gene primer amplification. TCRdb keeps only in-frame clones here, not all; method: immunoSEQ multiplex PCR. The V and J calls and the clone size are those of that table, but D and trimming were determined from the DNA. Of roughly 440,000 clones in the sample, 70% to 90% were seen once. The source of this sequence is a woman aged 45-59 years with COVID-19, enrolled during active disease. J is TRBJ2-7 and V is TRBV5-1; D is perhaps TRBD1 (6 bases). The sequencing sample was made of peripheral blood. CDR3 DNA: TGCGCCAGCAGCTTGTACCAGGGGCGATACGAGCAGTACTTC. Translating it yields CASSLYQGRYEQYF.